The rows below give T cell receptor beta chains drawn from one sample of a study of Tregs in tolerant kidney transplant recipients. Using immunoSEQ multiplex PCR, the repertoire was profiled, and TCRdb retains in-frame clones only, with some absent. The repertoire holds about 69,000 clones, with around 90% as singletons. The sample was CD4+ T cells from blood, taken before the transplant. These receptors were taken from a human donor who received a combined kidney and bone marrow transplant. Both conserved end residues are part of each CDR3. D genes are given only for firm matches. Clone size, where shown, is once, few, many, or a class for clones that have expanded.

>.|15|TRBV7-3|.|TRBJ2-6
TGTGCCAGCAGCCGTGACAGCTCTGGGGCCAACGTCCTGACTTTC
CASSRDSSGANVLTF
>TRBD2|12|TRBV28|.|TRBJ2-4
TGTGCCAGCAGTCAGACTAGCGGGAGTCCCTACTTC
CASSQTSGSPYF
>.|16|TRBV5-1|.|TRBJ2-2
TGCGCCAGCAGCTTGGGTACAGGGCAAGTCAGCGGGGAGCTGTTTTTT
CASSLGTGQVSGELFF
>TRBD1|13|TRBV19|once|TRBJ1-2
TGTGCCAGTAGTATCCAGGGGGACTATGGCTACACCTTC
CASSIQGDYGYTF
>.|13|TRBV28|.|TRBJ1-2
TGTGCCAGCAGTTTAGTGGGGGCGTTTGGCTACACCTTC
CASSLVGAFGYTF
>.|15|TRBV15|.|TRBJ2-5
TGTGCCACCAGCCGAAGCCGGGCAGGGTTGCAGACCCAGTACTTC
CATSRSRAGLQTQYF
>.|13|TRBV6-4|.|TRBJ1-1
TGTGCCAGCCGACAGGAGGTGAACACTGAAGCTTTCTTT
CASRQEVNTEAFF
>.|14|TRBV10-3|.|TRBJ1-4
TGTGCCATCAGTGCCCAGGGATCGACGGAAAAACTGTTTTTT
CAISAQGSTEKLFF
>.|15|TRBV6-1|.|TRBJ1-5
TGTGCCAGCAGTAGAGAGGATTATAGCAATCAGCCCCAGCATTTT
CASSREDYSNQPQHF
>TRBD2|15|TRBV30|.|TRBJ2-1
TGTGCCTGGAGCGCCCCCCCGGGACTAGCGGGAAGGGAGTTCTTC
CAWSAPPGLAGREFF
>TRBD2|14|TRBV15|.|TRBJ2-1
TGTGCCATTTCACCGGGACTAGAGTACAATGAGCAGTTCTTC
CAISPGLEYNEQFF
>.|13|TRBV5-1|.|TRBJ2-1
TGCGCCAGCAGCGAGGGACTCTACAATGAGCAGTTCTTC
CASSEGLYNEQFF
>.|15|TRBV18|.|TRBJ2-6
TGTGCCAGCTCACCTGACAAATCCGGGGCCAACGTCCTGACTTTC
CASSPDKSGANVLTF
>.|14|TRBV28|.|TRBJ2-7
TGTGCCAGCAGTTTTCTTCAGGGGAGACGCGAGCAGTACTTC
CASSFLQGRREQYF
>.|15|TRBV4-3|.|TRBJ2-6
TGCGCCAGCAGCCGCGGTTTCTCTGGGGCCAACGTCCTGACTTTC
CASSRGFSGANVLTF
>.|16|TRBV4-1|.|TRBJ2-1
TGCGCCAGCAGCACATACACACTAAGTCGGTCGGATGAGCAGTTCTTC
CASSTYTLSRSDEQFF
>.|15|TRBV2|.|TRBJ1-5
TGTGCCAGCTCATTGGGCTTAATCGGCAATCAGCCCCAGCATTTT
CASSLGLIGNQPQHF
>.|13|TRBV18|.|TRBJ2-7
TGTGCCAGCTCACCTCTCGCGGCGGGCGAGCAGTACTTC
CASSPLAAGEQYF
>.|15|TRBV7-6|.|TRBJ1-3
TGTGCCAGCAGCTTAGCAGGCGGCTCTGGAAACACCATATATTTT
CASSLAGGSGNTIYF
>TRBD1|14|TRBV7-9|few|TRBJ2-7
TGTGCCAGCAGCCGGGACAGGGTCTCCTACGAGCAGTACTTC
CASSRDRVSYEQYF
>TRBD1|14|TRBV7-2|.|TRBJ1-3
TGTGCCAGCAGCTTGGGACAGGGGGAAAACACCATATATTTT
CASSLGQGENTIYF
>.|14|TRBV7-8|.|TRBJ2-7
TGTGCCAGCAGCCACGGAGGGGGCGCCTACGAGCAGTACTTC
CASSHGGGAYEQYF
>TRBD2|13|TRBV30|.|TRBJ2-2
TGTGCCTGGAGTGCCGGACTAGCCGGGGAGCTGTTTTTT
CAWSAGLAGELFF
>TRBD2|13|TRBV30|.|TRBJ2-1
TGTGCCTGGAGCCTGACTAGCGGGAGAGAGCAGTTCTTC
CAWSLTSGREQFF
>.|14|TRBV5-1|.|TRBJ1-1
TGCGCCAGCAGCTTGGACCAGGGCGGCACTGAAGCTTTCTTT
CASSLDQGGTEAFF
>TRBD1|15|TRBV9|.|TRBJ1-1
TGTGCCAGCAGCCCAAGACAGGGGCCGGAGGCTGAAGCTTTCTTT
CASSPRQGPEAEAFF
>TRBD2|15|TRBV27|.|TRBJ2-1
TGTGCCAGCAGTTTATTTCCTAGCGGGAGTAATGAGCAGTTCTTC
CASSLFPSGSNEQFF
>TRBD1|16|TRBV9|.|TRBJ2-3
TGTGCCAGCAGCGCCACGGACAGGGGAGGCACAGATACGCAGTATTTT
CASSATDRGGTDTQYF
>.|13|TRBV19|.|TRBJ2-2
TGTGCCAGTAGCCAGCAGGGTGTCGGGGAGCTGTTTTTT
CASSQQGVGELFF
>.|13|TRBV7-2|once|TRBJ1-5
TGTGCCAGCAGCTTAGAGTGGGGAGGGCCCCAGCATTTT
CASSLEWGGPQHF
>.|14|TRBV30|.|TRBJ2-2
TGTGCCTGGAGTGGCGCCTCGAACACCGGGGAGCTGTTTTTT
CAWSGASNTGELFF
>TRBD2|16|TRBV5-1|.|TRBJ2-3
TGCGCCAGCAGCCAGGGACTAGCGGAATTCACAGATACGCAGTATTTT
CASSQGLAEFTDTQYF
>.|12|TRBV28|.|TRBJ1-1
TGTGCCAGCAGTTTAGGGCCTGCTGAAGCTTTCTTT
CASSLGPAEAFF
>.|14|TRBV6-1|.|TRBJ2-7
TGTGCCAGCAGTGAACTTTCCCAGGGTTACGAGCAGTACTTC
CASSELSQGYEQYF
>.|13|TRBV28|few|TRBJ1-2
TGTGCCAGCAGTTTAAACAGGATGGGTGGCTACACCTTC
CASSLNRMGGYTF
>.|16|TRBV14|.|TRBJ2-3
TGTGCCAGCAGCCAAGTGAGGCCACTCGGGTCAGATACGCAGTATTTT
CASSQVRPLGSDTQYF
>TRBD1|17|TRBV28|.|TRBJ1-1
TGTGCCAGCAGCTGGGACAGAAAAAAATCCATGAACACTGAAGCTTTCTTT
CASSWDRKKSMNTEAFF
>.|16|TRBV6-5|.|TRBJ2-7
TGTGCCAGCAGTTACTCGACAGCTGGAAGTTACTACGAGCAGTACTTC
CASSYSTAGSYYEQYF
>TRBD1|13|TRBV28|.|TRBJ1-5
TGTGCCAGCAGCCTGGACAGGGATCAGCCCCAGCATTTT
CASSLDRDQPQHF
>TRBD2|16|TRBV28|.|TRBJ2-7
TGTGCCAGCACCCCTCTTGGGAGCGGGAGTTACTACGAGCAGTACTTC
CASTPLGSGSYYEQYF
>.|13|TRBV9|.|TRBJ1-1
TGTGCCAGCAGCCTTGACAAGGACACTGAAGCTTTCTTT
CASSLDKDTEAFF
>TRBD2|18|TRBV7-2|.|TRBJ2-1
TGTGCCAGCAGCTTAGTGGGGACTAGCGGGAGGGCCGGGAATGAGCAGTTCTTC
CASSLVGTSGRAGNEQFF
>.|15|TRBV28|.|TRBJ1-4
TGTGCCAGCAGGATTCCCGGGGCAACTAATGAAAAACTGTTTTTT
CASRIPGATNEKLFF
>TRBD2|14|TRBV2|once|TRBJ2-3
TGTGCCAGCACTCAACTAGCGATGACAGATACGCAGTATTTT
CASTQLAMTDTQYF
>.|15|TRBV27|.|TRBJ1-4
TGTGCCAGCAAGCCAGGATGGGCAAATAATGAAAAACTGTTTTTT
CASKPGWANNEKLFF
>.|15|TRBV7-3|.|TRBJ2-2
TGTGCCAGCAGCTTAGGCGGGACGGGCACCGGGGAGCTGTTTTTT
CASSLGGTGTGELFF
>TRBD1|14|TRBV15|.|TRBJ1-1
TGTGCCACCAGCGGGGACAGCCCCGACACTGAAGCTTTCTTT
CATSGDSPDTEAFF
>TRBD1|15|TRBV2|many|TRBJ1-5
TGTGCCAGCAGTGGGCAGGGGGAGAGCAATCAGCCCCAGCATTTT
CASSGQGESNQPQHF
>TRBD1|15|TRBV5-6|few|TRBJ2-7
TGTGCCAGCAGCTCAGACAGGGGGGCTCCCTACGAGCAGTACTTC
CASSSDRGAPYEQYF
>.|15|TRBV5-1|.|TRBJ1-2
TGCGCCAGCAGCTTCTCGGCCGGGGCTAACTATGGCTACACCTTC
CASSFSAGANYGYTF
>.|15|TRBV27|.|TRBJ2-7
TGTGCCAGCAGTTTAAGGGCGACTAGCTCCTACGAGCAGTACTTC
CASSLRATSSYEQYF
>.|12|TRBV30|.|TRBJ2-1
TGTGCCTGGAGTGTACAGGGCGATGAGCAGTTCTTC
CAWSVQGDEQFF
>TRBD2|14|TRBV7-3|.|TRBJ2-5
TGTGCCAGCAGCTTCACGGGAGGGGAAGAGACCCAGTACTTC
CASSFTGGEETQYF